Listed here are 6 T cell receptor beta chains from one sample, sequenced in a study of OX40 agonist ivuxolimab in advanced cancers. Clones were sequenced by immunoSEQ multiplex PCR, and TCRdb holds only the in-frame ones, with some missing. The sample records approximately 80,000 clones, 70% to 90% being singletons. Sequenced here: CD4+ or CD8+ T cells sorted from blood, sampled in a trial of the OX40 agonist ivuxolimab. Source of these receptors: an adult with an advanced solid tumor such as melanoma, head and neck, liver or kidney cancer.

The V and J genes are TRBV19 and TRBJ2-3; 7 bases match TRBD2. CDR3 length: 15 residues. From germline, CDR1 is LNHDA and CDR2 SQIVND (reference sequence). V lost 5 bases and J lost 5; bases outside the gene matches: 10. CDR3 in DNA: TGTGCCAGTAGTCGTCTTCTGGGGGGGGGAGATACGCAGTATTTT. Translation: CASSRLLGGGDTQYF.

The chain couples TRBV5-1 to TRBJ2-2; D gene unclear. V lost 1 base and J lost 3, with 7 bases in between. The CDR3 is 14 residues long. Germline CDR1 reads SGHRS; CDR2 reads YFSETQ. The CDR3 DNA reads TGCGCCAGCAGCTTGTTTACAGACACCGGGGAGCTGTTTTTT. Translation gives CASSLFTDTGELFF. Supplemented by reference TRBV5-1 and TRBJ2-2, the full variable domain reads KAGVTQTPRYLIKTRGQQVTLSCSPISGHRSVSWYQQTPGQGLQFLFEYFSETQRNKGNFPGRFSGRQFSNSRSEMNVSTLELGDSALYLCASSLFTDTGELFFGEGSRLTVL.

CDR3 in DNA: TGTGCCTGGAGCCCGGGGGAAGCCCCGAATCAGCCCCAGCATTTT. It is translated as CAWSPGEAPNQPQHF. This chain joins TRBV30 and TRBJ1-5, with D possibly matching TRBD1 (5 bases). The CDR3 totals 15 residues. Trimming cost V 3 bases and J 4 bases, with 16 bases left between them. Germline lookup yields CDR1 GTSNPN and CDR2 SVGIG (reference sequence).

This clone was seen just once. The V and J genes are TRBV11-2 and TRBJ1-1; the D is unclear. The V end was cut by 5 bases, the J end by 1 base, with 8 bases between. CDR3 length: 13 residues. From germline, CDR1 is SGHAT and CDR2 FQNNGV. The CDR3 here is CASSEQRNTEAFF. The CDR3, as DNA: TGTGCCAGCAGCGAACAGCGGAACACTGAAGCTTTCTTT. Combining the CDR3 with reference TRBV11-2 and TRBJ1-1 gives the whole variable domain EAGVAQSPRYKIIEKRQSVAFWCNPISGHATLYWYQQILGQGPKLLIQFQNNGVVDDSQLPKDRFSAERLKGVDSTLKIQPAKLEDSAVYLCASSEQRNTEAFFGQGTRLTVV.

Here the CDR3 reads CASRRQSFSGNTIYF. The CDR3 DNA sequence: TGTGCCAGTAGGAGACAGAGCTTCTCTGGAAACACCATATATTTT. The genes are TRBV19 and TRBJ1-3, with a possible D match to TRBD1 (5 bases). Trimming removed 6 bases at V and 0 bases at J, with 12 bases between. The CDR3 is made up of 15 amino acids. Germline V CDR1 and CDR2: LNHDA, SQIVND (reference sequence). Combining the CDR3 with reference TRBV19 and TRBJ1-3 gives the whole variable domain DGGITQSPKYLFRKEGQNVTLSCEQNLNHDAMYWYRQDPGQGLRLIYYSQIVNDFQKGDIAEGYSVSREKKESFPLTVTSAQKNPTAFYLCASRRQSFSGNTIYFGEGSWLTVV.

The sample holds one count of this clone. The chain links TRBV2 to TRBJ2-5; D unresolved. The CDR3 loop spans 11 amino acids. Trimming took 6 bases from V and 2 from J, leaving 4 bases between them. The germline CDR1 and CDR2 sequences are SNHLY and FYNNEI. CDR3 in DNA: TGTGCCAGCAGGAGACAAGAGACCCAGTACTTC. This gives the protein CASRRQETQYF.